This is a list of T cell receptor beta chains from one sample in a study of identical twins. TCRdb re-analysed the 5' RACE reads in MiXCR, keeping a single row per CDR3 protein. The profile shows about 340,000 distinct CDR3 sequences, about 12% of them singletons. The sample was also linked to a second study, of yellow fever vaccine responses in identical twins.

The sequencing input was CD8+ T cells sorted from blood. The receptors here all came from a woman in her late teens or twenties in good health. Each CDR3 is given with its conserved first and last residue. D genes are given only for firm matches. A row's size may be missing; if present it is once, few, many or a size class.

>NA|TRBJ2-5|TRBV20-1|NA|11
CSAKNVETQYF
TGCAGTGCTAAGAATGTGGAGACCCAGTACTTC
>TRBD2|TRBJ2-3|TRBV9|few|16
CASSLVGGGARDTQYF
TGTGCCAGCAGCCTGGTTGGCGGGGGGGCGAGAGATACGCAGTATTTT
>NA|TRBJ2-4|TRBV27|NA|14
CASSSSGWKNIQYF
TGTGCCAGCAGCTCATCCGGGTGGAAAAACATTCAGTACTTC
>TRBD2|TRBJ2-3|TRBV20-1|NA|18
CSASSGLAGVESTDTQYF
TGCAGTGCTAGCTCGGGACTAGCGGGAGTAGAGAGCACAGATACGCAGTATTTT
>NA|TRBJ2-5|TRBV9|NA|15
CASSVTLGSAETQYF
TGTGCCAGCAGCGTAACCCTTGGGAGCGCAGAGACCCAGTACTTC
>NA|TRBJ2-1|TRBV7-9|few|14
CASSPPGTYNEQFF
TGTGCCAGCAGCCCTCCCGGAACCTACAATGAGCAGTTCTTC
>NA|TRBJ2-3|TRBV27|NA|17
CASSTPGGRRTTDTQYF
TGTGCCAGCAGTACCCCCGGGGGCCGGCGGACCACAGATACGCAGTATTTT
>TRBD2|TRBJ2-7|TRBV28|NA|15
CASSLRSGGVDEQYF
TGTGCCAGCAGTTTAAGATCGGGGGGGGTCGACGAGCAGTACTTC
>TRBD1|TRBJ2-1|TRBV28|many|15
CASSPPGTGVNEQFF
TGTGCCAGTAGCCCCCCCGGGACAGGAGTCAATGAGCAGTTCTTC
>TRBD1|TRBJ2-3|TRBV4-1|NA|15
CASSRTGGKTDTQYF
TGCGCCAGCAGCCGGACAGGGGGCAAGACAGATACGCAGTATTTT
>TRBD1|TRBJ2-1|TRBV7-9|few|16
CASSPPDRGSYNEQFF
TGTGCCAGCAGCCCACCGGACAGGGGGTCCTACAATGAGCAGTTCTTC
>NA|TRBJ2-3|TRBV2|few|11
CASRKGDTQYF
TGTGCCAGCAGGAAGGGGGATACGCAGTATTTT
>TRBD2|TRBJ2-7|TRBV5-1|NA|14
CASSVSGRGDEQYF
TGCGCCAGCAGCGTTAGCGGGAGGGGCGACGAGCAGTACTTC